A selection of T cell receptor beta chains follows, all from one sample in a study of T cells after yellow fever vaccination. TCRdb itself ran the 5' RACE reads through MiXCR, one entry per CDR3 protein. This repertoire shows under 600,000 distinct CDR3 sequences, 13% found once; its top ten account for 11% to 15%. This sample comprised PBMCs, obtained on the day of the yellow fever booster vaccination. These receptors were obtained from a man between 25 and 39 years old who received the YFV17D yellow fever vaccine. CDR3s include the opening cysteine and the closing phenylalanine or tryptophan. D genes are given only for firm matches. The listing skips clone size in some rows; elsewhere it reads once, few, many or a size class.

j_call: TRBJ2-6
d_call: -
clone_size: -
v_call: TRBV28
cdr3_nt: TGTGCCAGCAGTTTCGACCGTCTCTCTGGGGCCAACGTCCTGACTTTC
cdr3_aa: CASSFDRLSGANVLTF

j_call: TRBJ2-1
d_call: -
clone_size: few
v_call: TRBV7-2
cdr3_nt: TGTGCCAGCAAGCCGCTTGAGACACTCTACAATGAGCAGTTCTTC
cdr3_aa: CASKPLETLYNEQFF

j_call: TRBJ2-7
d_call: TRBD1
clone_size: -
v_call: TRBV29-1
cdr3_nt: TGCAGCGAACCGGGACAGAGCTCCTACGAGCAGTACTTC
cdr3_aa: CSEPGQSSYEQYF

j_call: TRBJ1-5
d_call: -
clone_size: many
v_call: TRBV7-9
cdr3_nt: TGTGCCAGCAGCTTTGGACGTAATCAGCCCCAGCATTTT
cdr3_aa: CASSFGRNQPQHF

j_call: TRBJ2-1
d_call: -
clone_size: few
v_call: TRBV10-3
cdr3_nt: TGTGCCATCAAGACAGGCTACTCCTACAATGAGCAGTTCTTC
cdr3_aa: CAIKTGYSYNEQFF

j_call: TRBJ2-1
d_call: -
clone_size: few
v_call: TRBV20-1
cdr3_nt: TGCAGTGCCCGAATTGATTTCGGGCGATGGTCCTACAATGAGCAGTTCTTC
cdr3_aa: CSARIDFGRWSYNEQFF

j_call: TRBJ2-2
d_call: TRBD2
clone_size: -
v_call: TRBV5-1
cdr3_nt: TGCGCCAGCAGCTTGGGACTAGCGGGAGTTGGCGGGGAGCTGTTTTTT
cdr3_aa: CASSLGLAGVGGELFF

j_call: TRBJ2-4
d_call: -
clone_size: -
v_call: TRBV10-2
cdr3_nt: TGCGCCAGCAGTGGACAGCAACTAGCCAAAAACATTCAGTACTTC
cdr3_aa: CASSGQQLAKNIQYF

j_call: TRBJ2-2
d_call: TRBD1
clone_size: -
v_call: TRBV5-1
cdr3_nt: TGCGCCAGCAGCTTGGGACAGGGGGGAGTCACCGGGGAGCTGTTTTTT
cdr3_aa: CASSLGQGGVTGELFF

j_call: TRBJ1-1
d_call: -
clone_size: few
v_call: TRBV20-1
cdr3_nt: TGCAGTGCTAGAGACTACATCTTTGCAGCCACTGAAGCTTTCTTT
cdr3_aa: CSARDYIFAATEAFF

j_call: TRBJ1-4
d_call: -
clone_size: few
v_call: TRBV20-1
cdr3_nt: TGCAGTGCTAGAGACCCACAGGGAGCTCGGGAAAAACTGTTTTTT
cdr3_aa: CSARDPQGAREKLFF

j_call: TRBJ2-5
d_call: -
clone_size: -
v_call: TRBV7-2
cdr3_nt: TGTGCCAGCAGTTATGACGTCTCGACGGAGACCCAGTACTTC
cdr3_aa: CASSYDVSTETQYF

j_call: TRBJ2-3
d_call: -
clone_size: few
v_call: TRBV7-6
cdr3_nt: TGTGCCAGCAGCTTAAGCTATACGCAGTATTTT
cdr3_aa: CASSLSYTQYF

j_call: TRBJ2-4
d_call: TRBD1
clone_size: -
v_call: TRBV25-1
cdr3_nt: TGTGCCAGCAGTCCTAACAGGGGATCCAAAAACATTCAGTACTTC
cdr3_aa: CASSPNRGSKNIQYF

j_call: TRBJ2-2
d_call: -
clone_size: few
v_call: TRBV24-1
cdr3_nt: TGTGCCACCAGGGATTCGAACACCGGGGAGCTGTTTTTT
cdr3_aa: CATRDSNTGELFF

j_call: TRBJ2-3
d_call: TRBD2
clone_size: -
v_call: TRBV6-4
cdr3_nt: TGTGCCAGCAGACAACTAGCGGGAGGGCAGAGTTCTAGCACAGATACGCAGTATTTT
cdr3_aa: CASRQLAGGQSSSTDTQYF

j_call: TRBJ2-2
d_call: -
clone_size: -
v_call: TRBV5-6
cdr3_nt: TGTGCCAGCAGCTGGGACGGCGGGGAGCTGTTTTTT
cdr3_aa: CASSWDGGELFF

j_call: TRBJ2-1
d_call: -
clone_size: -
v_call: TRBV7-6
cdr3_nt: TGTGCCAGCAGCATTCTATCAGGGGAGCAGTTCTTC
cdr3_aa: CASSILSGEQFF

j_call: TRBJ1-3
d_call: -
clone_size: -
v_call: TRBV5-5
cdr3_nt: TGTGCCAGCACCTCACGCCTTCAGGGTACTGGAAACACCATATATTTT
cdr3_aa: CASTSRLQGTGNTIYF

j_call: TRBJ2-1
d_call: TRBD2
clone_size: -
v_call: TRBV20-1
cdr3_nt: TGCAGTGCTAGAGTAGGGCTAGCGGGAGGGCGGCATGAGCAGTTCTTC
cdr3_aa: CSARVGLAGGRHEQFF

j_call: TRBJ2-5
d_call: -
clone_size: few
v_call: TRBV6-1
cdr3_nt: TGTGCCACCGGCACCACCCGGAATGAGTTTCGGGAGACCCAGTACTTC
cdr3_aa: CATGTTRNEFRETQYF

j_call: TRBJ2-1
d_call: -
clone_size: -
v_call: TRBV5-1
cdr3_nt: TGCGCCAGCAGCTTGGGTGGAGGGGGCGTTGAGCAGTTCTTC
cdr3_aa: CASSLGGGGVEQFF

j_call: TRBJ2-7
d_call: TRBD2
clone_size: -
v_call: TRBV9
cdr3_nt: TGTGCCAGCAGCACCGGACTAGCGGGAGTGGGGGAGCAGTACTTC
cdr3_aa: CASSTGLAGVGEQYF

j_call: TRBJ2-7
d_call: TRBD2
clone_size: few
v_call: TRBV19
cdr3_nt: TGTGCCAGTAGTACCACGGGACTAGCGGGGAACTACGAGCAGTACTTC
cdr3_aa: CASSTTGLAGNYEQYF

j_call: TRBJ2-1
d_call: TRBD2
clone_size: -
v_call: TRBV20-1
cdr3_nt: TGCAGTGTTAAACCCGGGACTAGCTCGCGTGAGCAGTTCTTC
cdr3_aa: CSVKPGTSSREQFF

j_call: TRBJ2-6
d_call: -
clone_size: many
v_call: TRBV7-9
cdr3_nt: TGTGCCAGCAGCCCCCCCGACAGCTCTGGGGCCAACGTCCTGACTTTC
cdr3_aa: CASSPPDSSGANVLTF

j_call: TRBJ1-4
d_call: -
clone_size: -
v_call: TRBV20-1
cdr3_nt: TGCAGTGCTACAGGGTCTGCAACTAATGAAAAACTGTTTTTT
cdr3_aa: CSATGSATNEKLFF

j_call: TRBJ2-1
d_call: -
clone_size: once
v_call: TRBV5-4
cdr3_nt: TGTGCCAGCAGCACCGTCGATGAGCAGTTCTTC
cdr3_aa: CASSTVDEQFF

j_call: TRBJ2-1
d_call: -
clone_size: -
v_call: TRBV20-1
cdr3_nt: TGCAGTGCTTCAATCCCCGGGATTCGCTCCTACAATGAGCAGTTCTTC
cdr3_aa: CSASIPGIRSYNEQFF

j_call: TRBJ2-3
d_call: TRBD2
clone_size: few
v_call: TRBV19
cdr3_nt: TGTGCCACTTTAGCGGGAGGCTCAGATACGCAGTATTTT
cdr3_aa: CATLAGGSDTQYF

j_call: TRBJ2-3
d_call: TRBD2
clone_size: -
v_call: TRBV11-2
cdr3_nt: TGTGCCAGCAGCCCAAAACTAGCGGAAAGCACAGATACGCAGTATTTT
cdr3_aa: CASSPKLAESTDTQYF

j_call: TRBJ2-3
d_call: TRBD2
clone_size: -
v_call: TRBV19
cdr3_nt: TGTGCCAGTAGTCTGCGGGAGAGTCGGAGCACAGATACGCAGTATTTT
cdr3_aa: CASSLRESRSTDTQYF

j_call: TRBJ1-2
d_call: TRBD1
clone_size: few
v_call: TRBV7-2
cdr3_nt: TGTGCCAGCAGCCCGGGACAGGCCTCTAACTATGGCTACACCTTC
cdr3_aa: CASSPGQASNYGYTF

j_call: TRBJ2-3
d_call: -
clone_size: many
v_call: TRBV6-1
cdr3_nt: TGTGCCAGCCGTCGGGGGACTCGTAGCACAGATACGCAGTATTTT
cdr3_aa: CASRRGTRSTDTQYF

j_call: TRBJ2-5
d_call: TRBD2
clone_size: -
v_call: TRBV27
cdr3_nt: TGTGCCAGCAGTTTATCGATGGCGGGAGTCTTCCAAGAGACCCAGTACTTC
cdr3_aa: CASSLSMAGVFQETQYF

j_call: TRBJ2-7
d_call: -
clone_size: few
v_call: TRBV24-1
cdr3_nt: TGTGCCACCAGTGAGGGAATCGAGCAGTACTTC
cdr3_aa: CATSEGIEQYF

j_call: TRBJ2-7
d_call: -
clone_size: few
v_call: TRBV7-2
cdr3_nt: TGTGCCAGCAGCTGGGACCGGTCCTACGAGCAGTACTTC
cdr3_aa: CASSWDRSYEQYF

j_call: TRBJ1-5
d_call: -
clone_size: -
v_call: TRBV30
cdr3_nt: TGTGCCTGGAGTGGGGACAGCAATCAGCCCCAGCATTTT
cdr3_aa: CAWSGDSNQPQHF

j_call: TRBJ2-2
d_call: TRBD2
clone_size: -
v_call: TRBV3-1
cdr3_nt: TGTGCCAGCAGCCAGAGGCTAGCGGGCATAGCCGTCGGGGAGCTGTTTTTT
cdr3_aa: CASSQRLAGIAVGELFF

j_call: TRBJ1-2
d_call: -
clone_size: -
v_call: TRBV4-3
cdr3_nt: TGCGCCAGCAGCCAAGATTGGGGGAACTATGGCTACACCTTC
cdr3_aa: CASSQDWGNYGYTF

j_call: TRBJ2-7
d_call: -
clone_size: few
v_call: TRBV27
cdr3_nt: TGTGCCAGCAGTTTTGGCACCGAATACGAGCAGTACTTC
cdr3_aa: CASSFGTEYEQYF

j_call: TRBJ2-3
d_call: -
clone_size: few
v_call: TRBV9
cdr3_nt: TGTGCCAGCTTACTAGCCCGGAGCACAGATACGCAGTATTTT
cdr3_aa: CASLLARSTDTQYF

j_call: TRBJ2-1
d_call: -
clone_size: few
v_call: TRBV20-1
cdr3_nt: TGCAGTGCTAGAGAGAGCGAAAGTGGTATGGATGAGCAGTTCTTC
cdr3_aa: CSARESESGMDEQFF

j_call: TRBJ1-1
d_call: -
clone_size: -
v_call: TRBV5-4
cdr3_nt: TGTGCCAGCAGCCCGCGACAGGCCCTGAACACTGAAGCTTTCTTT
cdr3_aa: CASSPRQALNTEAFF

j_call: TRBJ2-7
d_call: -
clone_size: -
v_call: TRBV6-5
cdr3_nt: TGTGCCAGCAGTTACGAGAACAGTCTCCCTGGGGAGCAGTACTTC
cdr3_aa: CASSYENSLPGEQYF

j_call: TRBJ2-7
d_call: -
clone_size: few
v_call: TRBV7-2
cdr3_nt: TGTGCCAGCAGACTATCGGAAGGCGAGCAGTACTTC
cdr3_aa: CASRLSEGEQYF

j_call: TRBJ2-5
d_call: TRBD2
clone_size: few
v_call: TRBV7-2
cdr3_nt: TGTGCCAGCAGCTTTGGGCGGGAGGCGGCGACCCAGTACTTC
cdr3_aa: CASSFGREAATQYF

j_call: TRBJ2-1
d_call: -
clone_size: few
v_call: TRBV4-2
cdr3_nt: TGTGCCAGCAGCCCCCGAACCGAGCGGCTATACAATGAGCAGTTCTTC
cdr3_aa: CASSPRTERLYNEQFF

j_call: TRBJ2-6
d_call: TRBD1
clone_size: -
v_call: TRBV20-1
cdr3_nt: TGCAGTGCTAGACTAGGGACAGGCGGAGGTGGGGCCAACGTCCTGACTTTC
cdr3_aa: CSARLGTGGGGANVLTF

j_call: TRBJ2-5
d_call: -
clone_size: -
v_call: TRBV28
cdr3_nt: TGTGCCAGCAGCACACAGGGAGAGACCCAGTACTTC
cdr3_aa: CASSTQGETQYF

j_call: TRBJ2-1
d_call: -
clone_size: -
v_call: TRBV9
cdr3_nt: TGTGCCAGCAGCCAACCCCCCGTGGGCCGGGGATACAATGAGCAGTTCTTC
cdr3_aa: CASSQPPVGRGYNEQFF

j_call: TRBJ2-7
d_call: -
clone_size: few
v_call: TRBV7-2
cdr3_nt: TGTGCCAGCAGCATGGGATGGGGTGGAGTCGTTGAGCAGTACTTC
cdr3_aa: CASSMGWGGVVEQYF

j_call: TRBJ1-2
d_call: TRBD1
clone_size: -
v_call: TRBV20-1
cdr3_nt: TGCAGTGCTAGAGATCTCGACAGGGCTTTCGGCTACACCTTC
cdr3_aa: CSARDLDRAFGYTF